The clone carrying this TCR beta chain was counted ten times or more. Antigen unknown. Every isolated RNA sample was fully reverse transcribed, so sequencing captured expressed TCRB transcripts. Using immunoSEQ multiplex PCR, the repertoire was profiled, and TCRdb retains in-frame clones only, with some absent. Of 140,000 or so clones in the sample, around 8.7% were seen once. The source of the sample is a study of beta chain features in type 1 diabetes. Study-wide context: Cells sorted and examined across all samples totaled more than 95,000,000. Study-level results: Equally in patients and controls, shorter templates might have been favored by PCR. Compared to healthy donors, patients appeared to have naive, central memory and Treg TCRB repertoires that were more alike.

Germline values: CDR1 MDHEN, CDR2 SYDVKM. V dropped 5 bases and J dropped 4; count of bases not matched to a gene: 4. The CDR3 loop spans 14 amino acids. The J gene is TRBJ2-1, the V gene TRBV28; 8 bases line up with TRBD2. The source is a man aged 18 to 30 in good health. Sequencing was done on a sample of central memory CD4+ T cells from blood. CDR3 loop: CASSRGGVYNEQFF. As DNA, the CDR3 is TGTGCCAGCAGTCGGGGGGGGGTTTACAATGAGCAGTTCTTC. The complete variable domain, with remaining parts taken from reference TRBV28 and TRBJ2-1, reads DVKVTQSSRYLVKRTGEKVFLECVQDMDHENMFWYRQDPGLGLRLIYFSYDVKMKEKGDIPEGYSVSREKKERFSLILESASTNQTSMYLCASSRGGVYNEQFFGPGTRLTVL.